This T cell receptor beta chain derives from a study of T cells after yellow fever vaccination (dated by TCRdb to the late 2010s). General notes on the study: Libraries from fractions with low cell numbers were prepared with the SMART-Seq v4 Ultra Low Input RNA kit. Blood samples were taken at several timepoints before and after primary and secondary immunization, and bulk PBMC replicates and cell subsets were isolated. Two healthy male donors, one aged 18 to 30 and one aged 30 to 40 years, made up the cohort. To follow T-cell clones before and after primary and booster YFV17D yellow fever vaccination, bulk TCR alpha and beta repertoires were sequenced over time.

Per the publication, the treatment or condition label means: live attenuated yellow fever vaccine strain. PBMCs were isolated from peripheral blood using a standard Ficoll-Paque protocol. Dynabeads CD4 and CD8 positive selection kits were used to isolate CD4 and CD8 T-cell fractions. TriZol was used to extract RNA from bulk PBMCs, CD4 and CD8 fractions, and dextramer-positive and dextramer-negative fractions. The CDR3 holds 14 amino acids from the cysteine to the phenylalanine. Only CDR3 DNA is held: 42 bases, read in frame from base 1. V is shortened by 3 bases, J by 13 bases, and the region joining them spans 19 bases. CDR1 and CDR2 were assigned from the germline V gene as SGHAT and FQNNGV. The sample was run on an Illumina NovaSeq 6000. TCR cDNA was made using 5'RACE template switching, a step that added a universal primer site and unique molecular identifiers. Priming of cDNA synthesis was performed from both the TCR alpha and TCR beta constant segments. Library amplification used two PCR steps, and the second PCR step added sample barcodes and sequencing adapters. Sequencing of the libraries was done on either Illumina HiSeq 2500 (2x100 bp) or NovaSeq (2x150 bp). The source study handled its data this way. MIGEC was used to demultiplex reads and collapse the reads into UMI consensus sequences, and MiXCR was used for V(D)J alignment. Using edgeR on replicate PBMC samples, clonotypes were called vaccine-responding if FDR was below 0.01 and the log2 fold change was above 5 up to day 15. CD4 or CD8 identity was assigned to each bulk clonotype according to whether the clonotype was present at higher abundance in the sequenced CD4 repertoire or the sequenced CD8 repertoire. TCRdb cleaned the public reads at Q25 with fastp, built clones with MiXCR and kept in-frame beta chains. Rows are combined by CDR3 protein, so each entry shows the most common genes and DNA. TCRdb assigned the V and J calls; the authors' analysis was not used. The table for this sample lists 300,000 to 400,000 distinct CDR3 sequences; around 10% of them were counted only once. The ten largest clones represent 3% to 3.5% of the sample.

The paper as a whole reports these results and caveats: Because abundant contaminating clonotypes from the bulk population could be contained in FACS-sorted repertoires, computational filtering was required. Because the study included only a couple of donors, the extent to which the findings can be generalized is limited. Most clones expanded after primary vaccination (almost 98% of CD4 and about 85% of CD8) were re-detected after the booster, suggesting that broad memory maintenance occurred. Compared with the primary T-cell response, the secondary T-cell response was weaker but faster, peaking on day 5 rather than day 15. A small share of clonotypes occurred in both CD4 and CD8 compartments, likely arising from convergent recombination.

About this clonotype itself: No antigen is known for it. No much larger clonotype is one base removed from it; base qualities were not supplied.

This TCR was sampled from a man aged 18-30 years who received the YFV17D yellow fever vaccine. Specimen: CD4+ T cells sorted from PBMCs, collected 45 days after the yellow fever booster vaccination. The sequence links TRBV11-2 to TRBJ2-1; the D gene lacks a confident call. The encoded CDR3 is CASSFTGLENHQFF. The DNA sequence is as follows: TGTGCCAGCAGCTTCACTGGCCTCGAGAATCATCAGTTCTTC. Full variable domain (CDR3 extended with the reference TRBV11-2 and TRBJ2-1 proteins): EAGVAQSPRYKIIEKRQSVAFWCNPISGHATLYWYQQILGQGPKLLIQFQNNGVVDDSQLPKDRFSAERLKGVDSTLKIQPAKLEDSAVYLCASSFTGLENHQFFGPGTRLTVL.